The clone carrying this T cell receptor (beta chain) was counted a few times. What it recognizes is unknown. CDR1 is MNHEY and CDR2 is SVGAGI in the germline V gene. V lost 2 bases, J lost 1 base, and 9 bases lay in between. This CDR3 has 15 amino acids. The time point was: patch test 2, 6 weeks after DPC sensitization. Specified treatment: therapeutic diphenylcyclopropenone sensitization with weekly scalp DPC. TCRdb reprocessed the RACE reads with MiXCR, giving one entry per CDR3 protein. The sample records 110,000 to 150,000 distinct CDR3 sequences, over 9.5% being singletons. This specimen belongs to a study of human T cells and chemical hapten exposure. Regarding the study as a whole: Sensitizing to DPC left TCRs with a frequency above 1 in 1000 unaltered.

The receptor's source is a woman aged 50 to 60 with alopecia areata. Some clones in this sample may be carry-over from other donors' samples. The sequenced sample was whole blood, obtained in connection with sensitization to the hapten diphenylcyclopropenone (DPC). This chain uses TRBV6-5 with TRBJ1-5; a weak D match, TRBD1 (6 bases). CDR3 protein: CASSYGQGSNQPQHF. CDR3 sequence (DNA): TGTGCCAGCAGTTACGGGCAGGGGAGCAATCAGCCCCAGCATTTT.